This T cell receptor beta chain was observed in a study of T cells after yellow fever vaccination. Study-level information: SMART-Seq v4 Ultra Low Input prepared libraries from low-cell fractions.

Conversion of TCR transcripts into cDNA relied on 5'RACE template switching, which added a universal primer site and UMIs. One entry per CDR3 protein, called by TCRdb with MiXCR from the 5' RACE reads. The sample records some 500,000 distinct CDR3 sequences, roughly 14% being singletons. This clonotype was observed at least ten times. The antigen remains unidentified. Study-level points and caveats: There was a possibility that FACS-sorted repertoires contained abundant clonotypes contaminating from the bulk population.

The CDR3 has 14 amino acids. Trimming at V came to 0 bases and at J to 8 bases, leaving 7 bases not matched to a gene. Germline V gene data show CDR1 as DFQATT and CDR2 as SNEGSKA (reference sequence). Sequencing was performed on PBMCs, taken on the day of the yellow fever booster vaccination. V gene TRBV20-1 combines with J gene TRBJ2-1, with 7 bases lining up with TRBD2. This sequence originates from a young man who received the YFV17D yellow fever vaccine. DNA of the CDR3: TGCAGTGCTAGAGATGAACGGACTAGTTATGAGCAGTTCTTC. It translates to CSARDERTSYEQFF.